This T cell receptor beta chain was captured by sequencing in a study of cytomegalovirus exposure and HLA in healthy donors. Study-level information: One earlier analysis, a look at 150 million to 200 million T cells, found some 120 million unique TCR beta sequences. The Caucasian-associated ancestry cluster contained 81% of the approximately 390 genotyped donors. Points from the study as a whole: Later analysis suggested links between common viral pathogens and several top significant clusters.

13 Jbeta primers and 60 Vbeta primers were used for the PCR. This table comes from immunoSEQ multiplex PCR, and its TCRdb copy is limited to in-frame clones, with some not included. The table records more than 75,000 clones, roughly 80% of them present only once. Trimming pared 7 bases from V and 0 bases from J, leaving 12 bases between. Germline CDR1 reads MNHEY; CDR2 reads SVGAGI. The CDR3 is made up of 14 amino acids. About this clone: Antigen: not known.

The rearrangement uses TRBV6-5 and TRBJ1-1, with a possible D match to TRBD1 (5 bases). Sequencing input: PBMCs. This receptor was identified in a woman aged 40 to 50 in good health and CMV-seropositive. The DNA of the CDR3 is TGTGCCAGCAACCCGAAGGGGATGAACACTGAAGCTTTCTTT. Amino acid sequence: CASNPKGMNTEAFF.